One and the same sample provided the 12 T cell receptor beta chains below, sequenced in a study of beta chain features in type 1 diabetes. Expressed TCRB transcripts were sequenced because the entire RNA isolate underwent reverse transcription. This table comes from immunoSEQ multiplex PCR, and its TCRdb copy is limited to in-frame clones, with some not included. The top ten clones hold roughly 4.1% of a sample with around 250,000 clones, roughly 30% of them seen once. Sample: central memory CD4+ T cells from blood. The receptors shown here come from a man aged 25 to 40 in good health.

This clone was recorded a few times. The CDR3: CSVVAGGPNIQYF. The CDR3 DNA reads as TGCAGCGTTGTAGCGGGAGGCCCAAACATTCAGTACTTC. V and J are TRBV29-1 and TRBJ2-4; 10 positions match TRBD2. The V gene's germline CDR1 is SQVTM and CDR2 ANQGSEA. The CDR3 covers 13 residues. V dropped 4 bases and J dropped 6; count of bases not matched to a gene: 3. The whole variable domain, remainder taken from reference TRBV29-1 and TRBJ2-4, is SAVISQKPSRDICQRGTSLTIQCQVDSQVTMMFWYRQQPGQSLTLIATANQGSEATYESGFVIDKFPISRPNLTFSTLTVSNMSPEDSSIYLCSVVAGGPNIQYFGAGTRLSVL.

This clone was detected only a few times. The chain is built from TRBV30 and TRBJ1-3; D uncertain. The germline V gene encodes CDR1 GTSNPN and CDR2 SVGIG (reference sequence). The V end lost 1 base, the J end lost 2 bases, and 9 bases lay between the germline ends. This CDR3 has 14 amino acids. The DNA of the CDR3 is TGTGCCTGGAGTGAATCGGGAGCTGGAAACACCATATATTTT. Its translation: CAWSESGAGNTIYF.

Only a few counts were recorded for this clone. The rearrangement joins TRBV7-2 to TRBJ2-7; D is perhaps TRBD1 (5 bases). The CDR3 is made up of 13 amino acids. Trimming shortened V by 4 bases and J by 4 bases, and 11 bases separated the two germline ends. The germline V gene encodes CDR1 SGHTA and CDR2 FQGNSA. Here the CDR3 DNA reads TGTGCCAGCAGCTCAGCTCGACAGTACGAGCAGTACTTC. Protein product: CASSSARQYEQYF.

This clone was counted only a few times. This chain connects TRBV30 to TRBJ2-5, with D maybe TRBD2 (6 bases). Between the trimmed V and J ends, which lost 3 bases and 1 base, there was a span of 18 bases. The CDR3 extends over 16 amino acids. In germline, CDR1 is GTSNPN, CDR2 SVGIG (reference sequence). The CDR3 sequence is CAWSPFRAGLQETQYF. CDR3 nucleotide sequence: TGTGCCTGGAGCCCTTTCCGGGCGGGGCTCCAAGAGACCCAGTACTTC.

This chain links TRBV28 with TRBJ2-5; 7 nucleotides line up with TRBD2. This CDR3 contains 12 residues. V lost 8 bases and J lost 4; bases outside the gene matches: 4. The germline CDR1 and CDR2 sequences are MDHEN and SYDVKM. This CDR3 reads CASHRGRETQYF. The CDR3 nucleotides are TGTGCCAGCCATCGCGGGAGAGAGACCCAGTACTTC.

J is TRBJ2-7 and V is TRBV21-1; the D call TRBD2 from the table was never checked on the DNA. TRBV21-1 is designated a pseudogene. The CDR3 spans 13 residues. The CDR3 loop reads CASSGGPIYEQYF. For the CDR3, the DNA is TGTGCCAGCAGCGGAGGTCCGATCTACGAGCAGTACTTC.

The sample holds a few counts of this clone. The chain combines TRBV30 with TRBJ2-2; 7 bases map to TRBD2. Trimming removed 3 bases from V and 5 bases from J; junction bases left unmatched: 21. CDR1 and CDR2 (germline): GTSNPN, SVGIG (reference sequence). The CDR3 runs 19 residues. This chain's CDR3 is CAWRVDPLDGGRGTGELFF. CDR3 DNA: TGTGCCTGGAGAGTTGACCCCCTAGACGGCGGGAGAGGAACCGGGGAGCTGTTTTTT.

This clone was recorded at least ten times. This rearrangement joins TRBV29-1 to TRBJ2-1; D is unclear. The CDR3 sequence is 12 residues long. With 6 bases removed from V and 6 bases from J, the gap between germline ends came to 12 bases. The germline V gene encodes CDR1 SQVTM and CDR2 ANQGSEA. The CDR3 is CSVAIGSNEQFF. CDR3 coding DNA: TGCAGCGTCGCCATCGGAAGCAATGAGCAGTTCTTC.

This clone was seen ten or more times. The chain links TRBV5-1 to TRBJ2-2; D perhaps matches TRBD2 (5 bases). This CDR3 spans 12 amino acids. The germline V and J ends were trimmed by 7 bases and 7 bases, with 11 bases remaining between them. Germline V CDR1 and CDR2: SGHRS, YFSETQ. The CDR3 sequence: CASAEEDGELFF. CDR3 nucleotides: TGCGCCAGCGCGGAGGAAGACGGGGAGCTGTTTTTT.

V usage is TRBV7-6 and J usage is TRBJ2-2; D gene unclear. V gave up 5 bases and J gave up 5 bases, with 6 bases separating them. Germline V CDR1 and CDR2: SGHVS, FNYEAQ. This CDR3 region has 12 residues. The CDR3 DNA follows: TGTGCCAGCAGCGAGGCTACCGGGGAGCTGTTTTTT. Its protein is CASSEATGELFF.

CDR3 loop: CASSLAAPVEQYF. For the CDR3, the DNA is TGTGCCAGCAGCTTAGCGGCCCCAGTCGAGCAGTACTTC. This chain connects TRBV7-2 to TRBJ2-7; D not resolved. This CDR3 contains 13 residues. Trimming removed 0 bases at V and 6 bases at J, with 9 bases between. CDR1 is SGHTA and CDR2 is FQGNSA in the germline V gene.

V gene TRBV5-1 combines with J gene TRBJ2-3, with D tentatively TRBD1 (5 bases). Trimming shortened V by 0 bases and J by 2 bases, and 10 bases separated the two germline ends. Looked up from germline, CDR1 is SGHRS and CDR2 is YFSETQ. The length of the CDR3 is 15 residues. The CDR3 bases are TGCGCCAGCAGCTTGGGACAGTTTACCACAGATACGCAGTATTTT. This gives the protein CASSLGQFTTDTQYF. Complete variable domain (other parts from reference TRBV5-1 and TRBJ2-3): KAGVTQTPRYLIKTRGQQVTLSCSPISGHRSVSWYQQTPGQGLQFLFEYFSETQRNKGNFPGRFSGRQFSNSRSEMNVSTLELGDSALYLCASSLGQFTTDTQYFGPGTRLTVL.